A single sample gave rise to the 28 T cell receptor beta chains below, sequenced in a study of blood T cell repertoires in COVID-19. Profiling relied on immunoSEQ multiplex PCR, and the TCRdb table lists in-frame clones only, not all of them. The top ten hold about an eighth of the sample, which has about 160,000 clones, over 75% seen once. Sequenced: peripheral blood. The receptors were gathered from a man aged 70-80 years who had recovered from COVID-19.

J is TRBJ1-2 and V is TRBV30; possibly TRBD1 for D (5 bases). Germline-derived CDR1 and CDR2 are GTSNPN and SVGIG (reference sequence). CDR3 length: 14 residues. Trimming left V 2 bases short and J 0 bases short, with 10 bases between. CDR3 residues: CAWSIDSSNYGYTF. The CDR3 coding sequence is TGTGCCTGGAGTATAGACAGTTCTAACTATGGCTACACCTTC.

The rearrangement joins TRBV27 to TRBJ2-1, with TRBD2 identical over 8 bases. V shed 0 bases, J shed 6 bases, and the junction held 7 bases outside the gene matches. CDR1 is MNHEY, CDR2 SMNVEV, per germline (reference sequence). The CDR3 has 16 residues. CDR3: CASSLSLSGIGNEQFF. In DNA form, the CDR3 reads TGTGCCAGCAGTTTATCCCTTAGCGGGATAGGCAATGAGCAGTTCTTC.

The chain carries TRBV7-9 and TRBJ1-6; D is undetermined. CDR1 is SEHNR, CDR2 FQNEAQ, per germline (reference sequence). The CDR3 has 14 amino acids. Between the trimmed V and J ends, which lost 6 bases and 6 bases, there was a span of 12 bases. As DNA, the CDR3 is TGTGCCAGCAGTAACGGAGACCTTAATTCACCCCTCCACTTT. It codes for CASSNGDLNSPLHF.

V and J are TRBV5-4 and TRBJ1-4; no definite D call. The CDR3 is made up of 15 amino acids. Germline V gene sequence: CDR1 SGHNT, CDR2 YYREEE (reference sequence). V was clipped by 0 bases and J by 5 bases, with 11 bases between them. The CDR3 DNA follows: TGTGCCAGCAGCTTGGGAGGCCCCGAGAATGAAAAACTGTTTTTT. Its protein product is CASSLGGPENEKLFF.

This CDR3 is CASTGQMNTEAFF. The CDR3 nucleotides read TGTGCCAGCACTGGACAGATGAACACTGAAGCTTTCTTT. The V and J genes are TRBV2 and TRBJ1-1; TRBD1 might be the D (6 bases). CDR1 and CDR2 from the germline V gene are SNHLY and FYNNEI. The CDR3 is 13 amino acids. Deletions cut 7 bases from V and 0 bases from J, with 9 bases between.

V usage is TRBV6-5 and J usage is TRBJ2-7; D may be TRBD2 (6 bases). The CDR3 runs to 14 residues. V was shortened by 0 bases and J by 3 bases, with 9 bases between the two germline ends. The germline CDR1 and CDR2 sequences are MNHEY and SVGAGI. The CDR3 DNA reads TGTGCCAGCAGTTACTCGACTAGTAGCTACGAGCAGTACTTC. It codes for CASSYSTSSYEQYF.

The V and J genes are TRBV7-2 and TRBJ2-1; 7 bases fit TRBD1. The CDR3 consists of 15 residues. J was trimmed by 0 bases and V by 7 bases; bases with no gene match: 6. Looked up from germline, CDR1 is SGHTA and CDR2 is FQGNSA. The CDR3 here is CASNSGTVSYNEQFF. Here the CDR3 DNA reads TGTGCCAGCAACTCCGGGACAGTCTCCTACAATGAGCAGTTCTTC.

This clone has only one observation. V gene TRBV15 combines with J gene TRBJ2-2; D is undetermined. CDR1 is LNHNV, CDR2 YYDKDF, per germline (reference sequence). The length of the CDR3 is 17 residues. The V and J ends lost 3 bases and 2 bases respectively, with 16 bases between them. CDR3 sequence (DNA): TGTGCCACCAGCAGTGGATCTCAGCGAGTTAACACCGGGGAGCTGTTTTTT. Encoded protein: CATSSGSQRVNTGELFF. The entire variable domain, with the rest obtained from reference TRBV15 and TRBJ2-2, is as follows: DAMVIQNPRYQVTQFGKPVTLSCSQTLNHNVMYWYQQKSSQAPKLLFHYYDKDFNNEADTPDNFQSRRPNTSFCFLDIRSPGLGDTAMYLCATSSGSQRVNTGELFFGEGSRLTVL.

The V gene is TRBV7-3, the J gene TRBJ2-1; D is perhaps TRBD2 (6 bases). The ends were cut back, 8 bases at V and 0 bases at J, with 20 bases in the middle. Per the germline V gene, CDR1 is SGHTA and CDR2 is FQGTGA. CDR3 length: 17 amino acids. Here the CDR3 DNA reads TGTGCCAGCTCGAGGGTTTCCGCGGGGAGCTCCTACAATGAGCAGTTCTTC. Residues: CASSRVSAGSSYNEQFF.

This clone was seen only a few times. The rearrangement links TRBV4-1 to TRBJ2-7; unclear D gene. Trimming took off 0 bases at V and 0 bases at J, with 12 bases between the two ends. This CDR3 has 16 amino acids. Germline values: CDR1 MGHRA, CDR2 YSYEKL. The CDR3 region is CASSQDSTAYSYEQYF. The DNA of the CDR3 is TGCGCCAGCAGCCAAGATTCCACAGCCTACTCCTACGAGCAGTACTTC.

This clone was found once. The J gene is TRBJ2-1, the V gene TRBV18, with D uncertain. V was pared by 1 base and J by 10 bases, with 14 bases between. Germline V gives CDR1 KGHSH, CDR2 LQKENI. This CDR3 spans 14 amino acids. The CDR3, as DNA: TGTGCCAGCTCACCACTTGACCGTTTCGGGGAGCAGTTCTTC. Protein: CASSPLDRFGEQFF.

The table lists this clone with a few counts. This rearrangement joins TRBV27 to TRBJ1-1, with 7 bases aligning to TRBD1. CDR1 MNHEY and CDR2 SMNVEV come from the germline V gene (reference sequence). This CDR3 contains 14 residues. J lost 3 bases, V lost 5 bases, and 6 bases had no gene match. CDR3 sequence reads: CASSRQGPHTEAFF. The CDR3 DNA reads as TGTGCCAGCAGTAGACAGGGTCCGCACACTGAAGCTTTCTTT.

The chain carries TRBV28 and TRBJ1-2, with D possibly being TRBD1 (6 bases). CDR1 is MDHEN, CDR2 SYDVKM, per germline. The CDR3 spans 12 residues. V was pared by 11 bases and J by 4 bases, with 14 bases between. CDR3 DNA sequence: TGTGCCGCGGCCCAGGGGTCCTATGGCTACACCTTC. Amino acids: CAAAQGSYGYTF.

The chain is built from TRBV24-1 and TRBJ1-2; TRBD1 matches 7 bases. CDR1 is KGHDR and CDR2 is SFDVKD in the germline V gene. V was clipped by 6 bases and J by 6 bases; unmatched bases: 3. The CDR3 extends over 12 amino acids. CDR3 nucleotide sequence: TGTGCCACCAGTAAGGGGGCGGATGGCTACACCTTC. It encodes CATSKGADGYTF.

The chain recombines TRBV10-3 with TRBJ2-7; 9 bases are a match to TRBD2. The CDR3 is 15 amino acids. V trimming: 5 bases; J trimming: 6 bases; junction bases outside the gene matches: 11. In germline, CDR1 is ENHRY, CDR2 SYGVKD. In DNA form, the CDR3 reads TGTGCCATCAGTCCCGATAGCGGGAGTTTTGGCGAGCAGTACTTC. It translates to CAISPDSGSFGEQYF.

This clone has only a few counts. This rearrangement joins TRBV5-1 to TRBJ1-3; D gene ambiguous. Germline CDR1 SGHRS, CDR2 YFSETQ. The CDR3 has 14 amino acids. The V and J ends lost 5 bases and 3 bases respectively, with 12 bases between them. This chain's CDR3 is CASSNPSGGNTIYF. The CDR3 coding sequence is TGCGCCAGCAGTAATCCGTCCGGTGGAAACACCATATATTTT.

This chain links TRBV9 with TRBJ2-1, with 11 positions matching TRBD2. The length of the CDR3 is 16 residues. V lost 3 bases to trimming and J lost 8 bases; unmatched junction nucleotides: 10. Germline values: CDR1 SGDLS, CDR2 YYNGEE. As DNA, the CDR3 is TGTGCCAGCAGCGGCCAAATAGCGGGAGGGGCGGATGAGCAGTTCTTC. Encoded protein: CASSGQIAGGADEQFF.

The genes are TRBV27 and TRBJ1-6, with D possibly being TRBD1 (6 bases). Germline-derived CDR1 and CDR2 are MNHEY and SMNVEV (reference sequence). The CDR3 consists of 14 residues. V was pared by 4 bases and J by 11 bases, with 15 bases between. The CDR3 DNA is TGTGCCAGCAGTTACACAGGGACGGGGACACCCCTCCACTTT. The encoded protein is CASSYTGTGTPLHF.

The CDR3 DNA sequence: TGTGCCAGCAGCTCATTGGAGACCCAGTACTTC. Protein sequence: CASSSLETQYF. The rearrangement links TRBV7-2 to TRBJ2-5; D gene ambiguous. From germline, CDR1 is SGHTA and CDR2 FQGNSA. Trimming removed 4 bases at V and 5 bases at J, with 5 bases between. CDR3 length: 11 residues.

The chain joins TRBV6-5 to TRBJ2-7, with 9 nucleotides matching TRBD2. Germline assignment: CDR1 MNHEY and CDR2 SVGAGI. The CDR3 consists of 15 residues. With V trimmed by 5 bases and J by 2 bases, 7 bases remained unmatched. The CDR3 protein is CASSRSGSGPYEQYF. The CDR3 DNA follows: TGTGCCAGCAGTCGTAGCGGGAGTGGGCCCTACGAGCAGTACTTC.

CDR3 protein: CAWARDTEQYF. CDR3 nucleotides: TGTGCCTGGGCAAGGGACACCGAGCAGTACTTC. This chain joins TRBV30 and TRBJ2-7, with D perhaps matching TRBD1 (6 bases). CDR3 size: 11 residues. Germline CDR1 GTSNPN, CDR2 SVGIG (reference sequence). V lost 5 bases, J lost 6 bases, and 11 bases lay in between.

The chain is built from TRBV9 and TRBJ1-1; 7 positions match TRBD1. CDR3 length: 13 residues. V trimming: 8 bases; J trimming: 4 bases; junction bases outside the gene matches: 8. Germline V gives CDR1 SGDLS, CDR2 YYNGEE. In DNA form, the CDR3 reads TGTGCCAGTAACACAGGGGAACTCACTGAAGCTTTCTTT. Its translation is CASNTGELTEAFF.

The chain has TRBV7-9 and TRBJ2-2; 12 bases fit TRBD2. The germline V gene encodes CDR1 SEHNR and CDR2 FQNEAQ (reference sequence). With 4 bases clipped from V and 5 bases from J, the junction kept 5 bases outside the gene matches. This CDR3 region has 16 residues. The CDR3 DNA reads as TGTGCCAGCAGCTCTGGACTAGCGGGACCAACCGGGGAGCTGTTTTTT. It yields the protein CASSSGLAGPTGELFF.

This clone was counted a single time. The CDR3 region has the DNA TGCGCCAGCAGCTTTGGACTTAACTACGAGCAGTACTTC. Amino acid sequence: CASSFGLNYEQYF. The V gene is TRBV5-1, the J gene TRBJ2-7; D is possibly TRBD2 (5 bases). The germline V gene has CDR1 SGHRS and CDR2 YFSETQ. This CDR3 is 13 amino acids long. Deletions cut 2 bases from V and 3 bases from J, with 9 bases between.

The chain employs TRBV5-1 and TRBJ1-1; no reliable D call. Trimming took 3 bases from V and 3 from J, leaving 12 bases between them. Germline-derived CDR1 and CDR2 are SGHRS and YFSETQ. The CDR3 has 14 amino acids. The CDR3 spells CASSSRSPDTEAFF. Written as DNA, the CDR3 is TGCGCCAGCAGCTCGCGGTCCCCGGACACTGAAGCTTTCTTT.

This clone was seen a single time. The chain links TRBV18 to TRBJ1-2, with 10 bases matching TRBD1. The ends lost 6 bases at V and 3 bases at J; junction bases unmatched: 13. The CDR3 spans 17 residues. Germline assignment: CDR1 KGHSH and CDR2 LQKENI. CDR3 sequence reads: CASSETFGQGVDYGYTF. The CDR3 bases are TGTGCCAGCTCCGAAACCTTTGGACAGGGGGTAGACTATGGCTACACCTTC.

This clone was observed a few times. The chain links TRBV10-2 to TRBJ2-3, with TRBD2 matching 8 bases. Germline CDR1 reads WSHSY; CDR2 reads SAAADI. This CDR3 region has 14 residues. Trimming at V came to 2 bases and at J to 4 bases, leaving 2 bases not matched to a gene. CDR3 in amino acids: CASSEAAGADTQYF. DNA for the CDR3: TGCGCCAGCAGTGAGGCAGCGGGAGCAGATACGCAGTATTTT.

The V and J genes are TRBV5-1 and TRBJ2-3; no firm D call. From germline, CDR1 is SGHRS and CDR2 YFSETQ. The CDR3 runs 15 residues. The V gene lost 4 bases and the J gene lost 0 bases, with 12 bases spanning the gap. Here the CDR3 reads CASSDDTLSTDTQYF. The CDR3 DNA follows: TGCGCCAGCAGCGACGACACCCTCAGCACAGATACGCAGTATTTT.